The 2 T cell receptor beta chains in this list originate from one sample, sequenced in a study of OX40 agonist ivuxolimab in advanced cancers. The method was the immunoSEQ multiplex PCR assay. In TCRdb, the immuneACCESS table is reduced to in-frame sequences with V and J assigned. These tables do not hold every clone; where another copy was compared, an unresolved V gene accounts for under half, and the others remain unexplained. The sample contains about 98,000 clones, around 88% of them found a single time. The ten largest account for under 0.55% of the sample. The sequences come from CD4+ or CD8+ T cells sorted from blood, collected in a trial of the OX40 agonist ivuxolimab. All receptors derive from an adult with an advanced solid tumor such as melanoma, head and neck, liver or kidney cancer.

This chain joins TRBV28 and TRBJ1-1; weak D call: TRBD1 (5 bases). V dropped 3 bases and J dropped 5 bases, with 13 bases sitting between them. Germline V gives CDR1 MDHEN, CDR2 SYDVKM. The CDR3 runs 14 residues. DNA for the CDR3: TGTGCCAGCAGTTTGGTGGGGGTTGGAACTGAAGCTTTCTTT. As protein: CASSLVGVGTEAFF.

The rearrangement links TRBV5-1 to TRBJ2-5; TRBD1 is a possible D gene (6 bases). Trimming cost V 4 bases and J 2 bases, with 18 bases left between them. In germline, CDR1 is SGHRS, CDR2 YFSETQ. This CDR3 has 16 amino acids. The CDR3 region has the DNA TGCGCCAGCAGCCTCCGAGGGGGTCCTATTCAAGAGACCCAGTACTTC. This translates into CASSLRGGPIQETQYF.